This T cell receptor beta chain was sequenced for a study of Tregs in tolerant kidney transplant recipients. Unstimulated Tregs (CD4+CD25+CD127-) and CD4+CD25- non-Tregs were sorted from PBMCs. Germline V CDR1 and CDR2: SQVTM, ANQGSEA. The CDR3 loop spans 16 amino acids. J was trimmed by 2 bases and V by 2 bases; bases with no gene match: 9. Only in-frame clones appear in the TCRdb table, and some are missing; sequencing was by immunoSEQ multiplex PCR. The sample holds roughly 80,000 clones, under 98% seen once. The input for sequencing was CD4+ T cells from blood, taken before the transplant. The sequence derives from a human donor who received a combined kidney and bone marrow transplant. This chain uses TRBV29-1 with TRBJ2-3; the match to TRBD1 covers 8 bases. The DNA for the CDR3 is TGCAGCGTTGAAACCTGGACAGGGAGATCCACAGATACGCAGTATTTT. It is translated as CSVETWTGRSTDTQYF.